This TCR beta chain was captured by sequencing in a study of OX40 agonist ivuxolimab in advanced cancers. Regarding this clone: Its antigen is undetermined.

V was shortened by 10 bases and J by 5 bases, with 15 bases between the two germline ends. This CDR3 has 12 residues. Germline assignment: CDR1 LNHDA and CDR2 SQIVND (reference sequence). The repertoire was sequenced with immunoSEQ multiplex PCR; TCRdb's copy has only in-frame clones and lacks some. The data contain approximately 51,000 clones, around 77% of them singletons. Overall study results and limits: There were, on average, more expanded clones in CD8+ T cells than in CD4+. Partial responders at 0.1-3.0 mg/kg had among the lowest clonal expansion. With doses of 0.1 to 3.0 mg/kg, CD4+ and CD8+ blood T cells had undergone clonal expansion by week 6.

The clonotype was recovered from an adult with an advanced solid tumor such as melanoma, head and neck, liver or kidney cancer. Sequenced here: CD4+ or CD8+ T cells sorted from blood, sampled in a trial of the OX40 agonist ivuxolimab. This chain joins TRBV19 and TRBJ2-7; TRBD2 might be the D (5 bases). DNA for the CDR3: TGTGCCACCCGGACTTTCTCTAACGAGCAGTACTTC. Its translation: CATRTFSNEQYF.